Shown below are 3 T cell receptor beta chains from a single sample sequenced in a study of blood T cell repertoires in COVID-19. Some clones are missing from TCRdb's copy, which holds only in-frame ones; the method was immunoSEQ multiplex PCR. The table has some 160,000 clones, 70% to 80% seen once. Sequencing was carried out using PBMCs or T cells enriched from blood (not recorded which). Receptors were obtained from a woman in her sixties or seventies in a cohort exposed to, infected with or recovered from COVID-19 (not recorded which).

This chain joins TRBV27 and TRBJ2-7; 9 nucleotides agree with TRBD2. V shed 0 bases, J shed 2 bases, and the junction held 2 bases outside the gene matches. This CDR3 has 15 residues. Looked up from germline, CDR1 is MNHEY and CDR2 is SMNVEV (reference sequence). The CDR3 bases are TGTGCCAGCAGTTTATCGCGGGAGGGAACCTACGAGCAGTACTTC. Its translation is CASSLSREGTYEQYF.

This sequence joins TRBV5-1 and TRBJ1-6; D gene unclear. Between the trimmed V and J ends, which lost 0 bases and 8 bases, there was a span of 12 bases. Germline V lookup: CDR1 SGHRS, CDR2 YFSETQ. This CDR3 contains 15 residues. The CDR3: CASSLARQLDSPLHF. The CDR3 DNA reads TGCGCCAGCAGCTTGGCTCGGCAGCTAGATTCACCCCTCCACTTT.

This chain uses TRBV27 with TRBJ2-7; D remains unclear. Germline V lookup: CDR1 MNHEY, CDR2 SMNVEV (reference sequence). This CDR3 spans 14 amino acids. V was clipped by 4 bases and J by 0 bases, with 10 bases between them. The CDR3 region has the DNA TGTGCCAGCAGTTCACTCGGGTTCTCCTACGAGCAGTACTTC. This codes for CASSSLGFSYEQYF.